Presented here are 9 T cell receptor beta chains from one specimen sequenced in a study of T cells in tuberculosis. Generated by immunoSEQ multiplex PCR, the TCRdb table keeps only in-frame clones and is missing some. The sample records about 34,000 clones, roughly nine tenths being singletons. Input material: PBMCs. The receptors were sampled from a donor aged 10-29 years with latent tuberculosis or without tuberculosis infection.

The chain carries TRBV4-3 and TRBJ1-1; D is unclear. V was pared by 1 base and J by 1 base, with 10 bases between. The CDR3 runs to 15 residues. The germline gives CDR1 LGHNA, CDR2 YSLEER. The CDR3 region is CASSQARVQNTEAFF. DNA of the CDR3: TGCGCCAGCAGCCAAGCGAGAGTTCAGAACACTGAAGCTTTCTTT.

CDR3 protein: CASSELSAEAFF. CDR3 DNA: TGTGCCAGCAGCGAGCTTAGCGCTGAAGCTTTCTTT. The chain employs TRBV5-4 and TRBJ1-1; D gene ambiguous. In germline, CDR1 is SGHNT, CDR2 YYREEE (reference sequence). The CDR3 contains 12 residues. The ends were cut back, 4 bases at V and 6 bases at J, with 10 bases in the middle.

This clone was observed a single time. The chain carries TRBV19 and TRBJ1-1; D ambiguous. Trimming removed 3 bases from V and 1 base from J, with 9 bases in between. The CDR3 runs to 14 residues. CDR1 and CDR2 (germline): LNHDA, SQIVND (reference sequence). Here the CDR3 reads CASSIPQQNTEAFF. CDR3 DNA: TGTGCCAGTAGTATCCCACAGCAGAACACTGAAGCTTTCTTT.

This clone came up once. This CDR3 is CASSRDKTYGYTF. The CDR3 DNA is TGCGCCAGCTCCCGGGACAAGACCTATGGCTACACCTTC. V gene TRBV5-1 combines with J gene TRBJ1-2; TRBD1 might be the D (6 bases). The CDR3 consists of 13 residues. V dropped 7 bases and J dropped 4 bases, with 14 bases sitting between them. Germline V gives CDR1 SGHRS, CDR2 YFSETQ.

The genes are TRBV28 and TRBJ1-1; D unresolved. V lost 3 bases and J lost 4, with 6 bases in between. This CDR3 region has 12 residues. CDR1 and CDR2 from the germline V gene are MDHEN and SYDVKM. Here the CDR3 reads CASSLEGTEAFF. The CDR3 DNA is TGTGCCAGCAGTTTGGAGGGCACTGAAGCTTTCTTT.

The V gene is TRBV5-8, the J gene TRBJ1-2, with 12 bases that match TRBD1. The CDR3 has 15 amino acids. Germline trimming cut 4 bases from V and 7 bases from J; bases unmatched to any gene: 8. Per germline, CDR1 SGHTS and CDR2 YDEGEE. The CDR3 DNA reads TGTGCCAGCAGCAAGGGGGACAGGGGGCTGTCTGGCTACACCTTC. This translates into CASSKGDRGLSGYTF.

This chain uses TRBV28 with TRBJ2-1; D is possibly TRBD1 (5 bases). Germline-derived CDR1 and CDR2 are MDHEN and SYDVKM. Trimming pared 4 bases from V and 2 bases from J, leaving 15 bases between. This CDR3 has 16 amino acids. As DNA, the CDR3 is TGTGCCAGCAGTTCACCCAGGGAAGTAGCCTACAATGAGCAGTTCTTC. It translates to CASSSPREVAYNEQFF.

The genes are TRBV7-9 and TRBJ2-7; TRBD2 matches at 7 bases. The CDR3 contains 18 residues. Trimming at V came to 5 bases and at J to 0 bases, leaving 16 bases not matched to a gene. The V gene's germline CDR1 is SEHNR and CDR2 FQNEAQ (reference sequence). CDR3: CASSQRRERVNGSYEQYF. The DNA of the CDR3 is TGTGCCAGCAGCCAGCGGCGGGAGCGAGTGAACGGCTCCTACGAGCAGTACTTC.

The rearrangement uses TRBV2 and TRBJ1-5; TRBD1 matches 7 bases. The CDR3 has 15 residues. The V gene end was trimmed by 6 bases and the J gene end by 0 bases; junction bases not matched to a gene: 5. In germline, CDR1 is SNHLY, CDR2 FYNNEI. This chain's CDR3 is CASRTGTASNQPQHF. The CDR3 DNA reads as TGTGCCAGCAGGACCGGGACAGCTAGCAATCAGCCCCAGCATTTT.